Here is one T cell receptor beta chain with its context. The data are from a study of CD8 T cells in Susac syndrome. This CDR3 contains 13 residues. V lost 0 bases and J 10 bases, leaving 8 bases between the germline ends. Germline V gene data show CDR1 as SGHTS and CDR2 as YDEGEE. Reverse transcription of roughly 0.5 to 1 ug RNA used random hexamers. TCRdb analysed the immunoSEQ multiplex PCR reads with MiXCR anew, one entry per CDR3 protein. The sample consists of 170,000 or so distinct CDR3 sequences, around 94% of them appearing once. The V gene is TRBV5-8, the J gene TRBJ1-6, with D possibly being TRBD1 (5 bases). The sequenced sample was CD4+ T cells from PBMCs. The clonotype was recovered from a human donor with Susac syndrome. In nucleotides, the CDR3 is TGTGCCAGCAGCTTGGAGGGGTTATCACCCCTCCACTTT. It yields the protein CASSLEGLSPLHF.